What follows are 19 T cell receptor beta chains derived from one specimen sequenced in a study of blood T cell repertoires in COVID-19. Profiled with immunoSEQ multiplex PCR; TCRdb holds only in-frame clones, not every one. The sample has about 120,000 clones; 85% are singletons. Sequenced material: peripheral blood. These receptors came from a human donor in a cohort sampled during active COVID-19.

CDR3 nucleotide sequence: TGTGCCAGCAGTGAATGGCGGGGGGGCCCCACAGATACGCAGTATTTT. Protein: CASSEWRGGPTDTQYF. The rearrangement uses TRBV25-1 and TRBJ2-3; 9 nucleotides line up with TRBD2. The germline V gene has CDR1 MGHDK and CDR2 SYGVNS. Unmatched junction bases numbered 4, after V lost 1 base and J lost 2 bases. This CDR3 has 16 residues.

This clone was seen more than once but under ten times. V and J are TRBV2 and TRBJ1-2, with TRBD1 identical over 7 bases. J was trimmed by 0 bases and V by 7 bases; bases with no gene match: 5. CDR3 size: 14 residues. The germline V gene has CDR1 SNHLY and CDR2 FYNNEI. CDR3 in amino acids: CASKRQGTNYGYTF. CDR3 nucleotides: TGTGCCAGCAAAAGACAGGGAACTAACTATGGCTACACCTTC.

In this sample, this clone turned up a few times. This rearrangement joins TRBV28 to TRBJ1-4; D possibly corresponds to TRBD1 (5 bases). Germline V lookup: CDR1 MDHEN, CDR2 SYDVKM. The CDR3 runs 15 residues. V lost 5 bases to trimming and J lost 6 bases, with 16 bases between them. Here the CDR3 DNA reads TGTGCCAGCAGTCCGATTGGCAGGGAGGATGAAAAACTGTTTTTT. This gives the protein CASSPIGREDEKLFF.

The chain links TRBV10-3 to TRBJ2-5; 11 bases line up with TRBD2. Germline V gives CDR1 ENHRY, CDR2 SYGVKD. CDR3 length: 15 amino acids. The ends lost 6 bases at V and 7 bases at J; junction bases unmatched: 10. The CDR3, as DNA: TGTGCCATCAGCCTCGAGAGTAGCGGGGGGGGGACCCAGTACTTC. Translated: CAISLESSGGGTQYF.

The chain uses TRBV24-1 and TRBJ1-5; D gene uncertain. CDR1 and CDR2 from the germline V gene are KGHDR and SFDVKD. Trimming took off 9 bases at V and 1 base at J, with 12 bases between the two ends. This CDR3 region has 14 residues. CDR3 residues: CATPGGISNQPQHF. DNA for the CDR3: TGTGCCACCCCGGGAGGCATCAGCAATCAGCCCCAGCATTTT.

V and J are TRBV11-2 and TRBJ2-7; TRBD2 might be the D (5 bases). The germline V and J ends were trimmed by 5 bases and 2 bases, with 13 bases remaining between them. The germline CDR1 and CDR2 sequences are SGHAT and FQNNGV. CDR3 size: 14 residues. CDR3 region: CASSAKLGPYEQYF. The DNA of the CDR3 is TGTGCCAGCAGCGCGAAACTAGGCCCCTACGAGCAGTACTTC.

As concerns this clone: At the DNA level, this CDR3 is encoded by other sequences in the same sample as well. The chain links TRBV28 to TRBJ1-6; TRBD1 agrees at 7 bases. Germline lookup yields CDR1 MDHEN and CDR2 SYDVKM. The CDR3 covers 16 residues. The V segment lost 6 bases and the J segment 6 bases; nucleotides outside the gene matches: 11. The CDR3 spells CASSSRDRGLNSPLHF. The DNA of the CDR3 is TGTGCCAGCAGCTCCCGGGACAGAGGGCTTAATTCACCCCTCCACTTT.

This clone was recorded only once. V usage is TRBV2 and J usage is TRBJ2-1; D may be TRBD1 (6 bases). This CDR3 comprises 11 residues. V gave up 6 bases and J gave up 8 bases, with 8 bases separating them. The germline gives CDR1 SNHLY, CDR2 FYNNEI. Written as DNA, the CDR3 is TGTGCCAGCAGCAGGGGTCATGAGCAGTTCTTC. Translation gives CASSRGHEQFF.

The V call is TRBV6-5, the J call TRBJ1-5; D is uncertain. The ends were cut back, 4 bases at V and 3 bases at J, with 10 bases in the middle. The CDR3 spans 14 residues. The germline V gene has CDR1 MNHEY and CDR2 SVGAGI. The CDR3 region has the DNA TGTGCCAGCAGTTGGGCAGGTAACAATCAGCCCCAGCATTTT. Translated: CASSWAGNNQPQHF.

V usage is TRBV3-1 (or the pseudogene TRBV3-2) and J usage is TRBJ2-3; 8 bases align to TRBD2. After removal of 4 bases from V and 2 bases from J, the junction contained 5 bases not matched to a gene. Germline CDR1 and CDR2: LGHDT and YNNKEL (reference sequence). The CDR3 is 15 residues long. The CDR3 protein is CASSPTAGATDTQYF. The CDR3 DNA is TGTGCCAGCAGCCCCACAGCGGGGGCCACAGATACGCAGTATTTT.

This clone was recorded only once. The V call is TRBV4-3, the J call TRBJ2-7; D is ambiguous. Deletions cut 4 bases from V and 1 base from J, with 14 bases between. From germline, CDR1 is LGHNA and CDR2 YSLEER. There are 15 residues in the CDR3. In nucleotides, the CDR3 is TGCGCCAGCAGCCCGTTTTCGTCAACTTCCTACGAGCAGTACTTC. Its protein is CASSPFSSTSYEQYF.

CDR3 sequence (DNA): TGTGCCAGCACTGAGGGGGGGAAAAGGGAGCCTAACTATGGCTACACCTTC. Its translation is CASTEGGKREPNYGYTF. The chain has TRBV6-4 and TRBJ1-2; TRBD1 is a possible D gene (6 bases). Germline CDR1 is MRHNA and CDR2 is SNTAGT. The V and J ends lost 7 bases and 0 bases respectively, with 21 bases between them. This CDR3 spans 17 amino acids.

The chain joins TRBV9 to TRBJ2-3, with a weak D call TRBD2 (5 bases). V lost 0 bases to trimming and J lost 0 bases, with 11 bases between them. The CDR3 consists of 16 residues. Per the germline V gene, CDR1 is SGDLS and CDR2 is YYNGEE. For the CDR3, the DNA is TGTGCCAGCAGCGTAGATCCGGGGTCGAGCACAGATACGCAGTATTTT. It encodes CASSVDPGSSTDTQYF.

This clone came up a few times. The rearrangement links TRBV7-9 to TRBJ1-6, with D maybe TRBD1 (6 bases). Germline CDR1 reads SEHNR; CDR2 reads FQNEAQ (reference sequence). Deletions cut 5 bases from V and 7 bases from J, with 18 bases between. This CDR3 has 16 amino acids. The CDR3 reads CASSRAKGHLNSPLHF. The CDR3 DNA reads as TGTGCCAGCAGCCGAGCTAAGGGACATCTGAATTCACCCCTCCACTTT.

V gene TRBV7-9 combines with J gene TRBJ1-1; D is ambiguous. Germline CDR1 SEHNR, CDR2 FQNEAQ (reference sequence). This CDR3 is 12 amino acids long. The V and J ends lost 3 bases and 0 bases respectively, with 2 bases between them. In nucleotides, the CDR3 is TGTGCCAGCAGCTTTATGAACACTGAAGCTTTCTTT. Protein sequence: CASSFMNTEAFF.

The chain couples TRBV7-3 to TRBJ2-1; TRBD2 agrees at 11 bases. V shed 4 bases and J 4 bases; nucleotides not matched to a gene: 3. The germline V gene encodes CDR1 SGHTA and CDR2 FQGTGA. This CDR3 is built from 15 residues. The CDR3 loop reads CASSSRTSGYNEQFF. The CDR3 bases are TGTGCCAGCAGCTCCCGGACTAGCGGGTACAATGAGCAGTTCTTC.

This CDR3 reads CASSPPLEKLFF. In DNA, the CDR3 is TGTGCCAGCTCACCACCCCTTGAAAAACTGTTTTTT. The chain employs TRBV18 and TRBJ1-4; D is unclear. Germline lookup yields CDR1 KGHSH and CDR2 LQKENI. V lost 0 bases, J lost 7 bases, and 3 bases lay in between. This CDR3 is 12 amino acids long.

CDR3 nucleotide sequence: TGTGCCAGCAGCTCGGACAGTGCCCTAAACACCATATATTTT. The encoded protein is CASSSDSALNTIYF. The rearrangement uses TRBV7-9 and TRBJ1-3; a weak D match, TRBD1 (6 bases). Germline V gene sequence: CDR1 SEHNR, CDR2 FQNEAQ (reference sequence). V was trimmed by 4 bases and J by 6 bases, leaving 13 bases between them. The CDR3 length is 14 residues.

V usage is TRBV28 and J usage is TRBJ1-4; TRBD1 agrees at 7 bases. This CDR3 is 12 amino acids long. Germline V CDR1 and CDR2: MDHEN, SYDVKM. The ends lost 10 bases at V and 7 bases at J; junction bases unmatched: 6. The CDR3 loop reads CATGRQGEKLFF. The CDR3 DNA reads as TGTGCCACCGGGAGACAGGGTGAAAAACTGTTTTTT.